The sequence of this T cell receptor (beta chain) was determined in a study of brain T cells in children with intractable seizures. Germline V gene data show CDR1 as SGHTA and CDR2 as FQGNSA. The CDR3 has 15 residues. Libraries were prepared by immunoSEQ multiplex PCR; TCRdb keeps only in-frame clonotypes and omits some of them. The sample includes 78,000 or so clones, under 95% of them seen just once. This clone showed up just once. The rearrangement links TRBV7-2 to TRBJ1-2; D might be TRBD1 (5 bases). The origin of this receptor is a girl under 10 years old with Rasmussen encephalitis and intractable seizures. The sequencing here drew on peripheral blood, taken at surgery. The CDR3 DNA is TGTGCGTCTCAGCAGCTTAGAGGGGTGGGCTATGGCTACACCTTC. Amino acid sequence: CASQQLRGVGYGYTF.